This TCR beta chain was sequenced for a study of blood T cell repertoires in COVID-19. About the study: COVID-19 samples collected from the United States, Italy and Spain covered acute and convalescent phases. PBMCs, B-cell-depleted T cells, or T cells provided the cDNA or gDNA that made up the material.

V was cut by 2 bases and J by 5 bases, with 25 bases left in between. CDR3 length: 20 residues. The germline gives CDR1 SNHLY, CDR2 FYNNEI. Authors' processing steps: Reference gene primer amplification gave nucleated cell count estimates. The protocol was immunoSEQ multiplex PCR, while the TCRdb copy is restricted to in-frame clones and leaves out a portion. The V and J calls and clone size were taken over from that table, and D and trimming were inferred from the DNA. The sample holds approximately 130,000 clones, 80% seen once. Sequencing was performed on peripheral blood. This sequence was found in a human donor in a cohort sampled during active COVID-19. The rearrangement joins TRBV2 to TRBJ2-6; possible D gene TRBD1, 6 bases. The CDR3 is CASSESSWTVTSARANVLTF. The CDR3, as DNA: TGTGCCAGCAGTGAATCTTCCTGGACAGTCACCTCTGCGCGGGCCAACGTCCTGACTTTC.